One and the same sample provided the 9 T cell receptor beta chains below, sequenced in a study of T cell repertoires in cytomegalovirus infection. TCRdb redid the calling of the reads with MiXCR, one entry per CDR3 protein. This sample has 300,000 or so distinct CDR3 sequences; approximately 25% occur once, and the top ten carry about 14%. The antigens of these receptors remain unknown. The source was cultured PBMCs, collected from culture after CMV antigen stimulation. The source of these receptors is a human donor in good health (CMV status not recorded). Some clones in this sample may be carry-over from other donors' samples.

There are many counts of this clonotype. The rearrangement joins TRBV7-9 to TRBJ1-4, with 7 bases that match TRBD1. There are 15 residues in the CDR3. The germline V gene encodes CDR1 SEHNR and CDR2 FQNEAQ (reference sequence). The V gene end was trimmed by 5 bases and the J gene end by 5 bases; junction bases not matched to a gene: 8. The CDR3 reads CASSRTQGINEKLFF. DNA for the CDR3: TGTGCCAGCAGCCGCACACAGGGGATAAATGAAAAACTGTTTTTT.

This clonotype came up a few times. The chain has TRBV20-1 and TRBJ2-3; the match to TRBD2 covers 10 bases. The CDR3 runs 16 residues. The germline gives CDR1 DFQATT, CDR2 SNEGSKA (reference sequence). After removal of 1 base from V and 2 bases from J, the junction contained 6 bases not matched to a gene. Written as DNA, the CDR3 is TGCAGTGCTAGAGCGGCTAGCGGGAGATCCACAGATACGCAGTATTTT. Its translation is CSARAASGRSTDTQYF.

The V gene is TRBV19, the J gene TRBJ2-3; 7 positions match TRBD2. The CDR3 is made up of 14 amino acids. Germline assignment: CDR1 LNHDA and CDR2 SQIVND (reference sequence). The junction had 8 bases not matched to a gene; V was cut back by 5 bases and J by 6 bases. The CDR3 region has the DNA TGTGCCAGTAGTTTTGGAAGCGGGACTGATACGCAGTATTTT. Its translation is CASSFGSGTDTQYF.

The chain is built from TRBV20-1 and TRBJ1-5; D may be TRBD1 (5 bases). Per germline, CDR1 DFQATT and CDR2 SNEGSKA (reference sequence). Trimming removed 0 bases at V and 7 bases at J, with 10 bases between. The CDR3 spans 13 residues. Here the CDR3 reads CSAREGPRQPQHF. CDR3 sequence (DNA): TGCAGTGCTAGAGAGGGGCCCCGGCAGCCCCAGCATTTT.

The rearrangement links TRBV2 to TRBJ2-1, with a tentative D call TRBD2 (6 bases). V was cut by 6 bases and J by 5 bases, with 23 bases left in between. Germline CDR1 SNHLY, CDR2 FYNNEI. The CDR3 runs to 17 residues. The CDR3 protein is CASRGPRWDSLHNEQFF. The CDR3 coding sequence is TGTGCCAGCAGGGGACCCCGATGGGACTCACTCCACAATGAGCAGTTCTTC.

Worth noting for this clonotype: A much bigger clone sits one base away, suggesting this may be a read error. V gene TRBV6-2 or TRBV6-3 combines with J gene TRBJ2-1; 11 bases agree with TRBD2. Trimming cost V 6 bases and J 4 bases; bases outside gene matches: 5. CDR1 and CDR2 from the germline V gene are MNHEY and SVGEGT. The CDR3 covers 15 residues. The CDR3 DNA reads TGTGCCAGCAGCGACGGGACTAGCGGTTACAATGAGCAGTTCTTC. Translation gives CASSDGTSGYNEQFF.

This clonotype was seen more than once but under ten times. The genes are TRBV19 and TRBJ2-5; D may be TRBD1 or TRBD2 (6 bases each). The germline gives CDR1 LNHDA, CDR2 SQIVND (reference sequence). CDR3 length equals 12 residues. V was cut by 6 bases and J by 3 bases, with 8 bases left in between. CDR3 sequence: CASRGGEETQYF. The CDR3 nucleotides read TGTGCCAGTAGGGGGGGCGAAGAGACCCAGTACTTC.

This clonotype showed up just a few times. This sequence joins TRBV7-2 and TRBJ2-3; no definite D call. Germline V gives CDR1 SGHTA, CDR2 FQGNSA. The length of the CDR3 is 12 residues. V gave up 5 bases and J gave up 6 bases, with 9 bases separating them. In DNA form, the CDR3 reads TGTGCCAGCAGCCGTTATATTGATACGCAGTATTTT. Translated, it gives CASSRYIDTQYF.

This clonotype appeared a few times. The gene calls are TRBV20-1 and TRBJ2-1, with 11 bases identical to TRBD2. The germline V gene encodes CDR1 DFQATT and CDR2 SNEGSKA (reference sequence). The CDR3 runs 19 residues. Trimming cost V 0 bases and J 2 bases; bases outside gene matches: 12. The DNA of the CDR3 is TGCAGTGCTAGAGACCGGAGTAGCGGGAGGGCCGCGACCTACAATGAGCAGTTCTTC. Amino acids: CSARDRSSGRAATYNEQFF.